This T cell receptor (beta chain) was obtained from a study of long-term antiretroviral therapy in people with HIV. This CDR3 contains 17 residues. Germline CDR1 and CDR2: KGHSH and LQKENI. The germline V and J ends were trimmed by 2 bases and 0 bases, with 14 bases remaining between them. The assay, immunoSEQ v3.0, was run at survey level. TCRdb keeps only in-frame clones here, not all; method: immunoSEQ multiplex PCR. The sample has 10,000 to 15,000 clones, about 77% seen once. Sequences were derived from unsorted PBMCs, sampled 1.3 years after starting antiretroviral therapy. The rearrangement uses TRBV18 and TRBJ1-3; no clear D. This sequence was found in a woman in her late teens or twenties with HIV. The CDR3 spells CASSPLRQKHSGNTIYF. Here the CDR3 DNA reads TGTGCCAGCTCACCATTGAGACAAAAGCACTCTGGAAACACCATATATTTT.